One sample yielded the 14 T cell receptor beta chains listed below, sequenced in a study of T cell responses to AZD1222 COVID-19 vaccine. TCRdb's copy holds only in-frame clones and misses some; the assay was immunoSEQ multiplex PCR. There are some 150,000 clones in the sample; roughly 91% occur only once, and approximately 2% lies in the top ten. The source was peripheral blood, collected on day 0 of AZD1222 vaccination. The receptors originated from an adult in good health.

This clone was counted between two and nine times. For the CDR3, the DNA is TGTGCCAGCAGTAGCCGGGCCCTCAATCAGCCCCAGCATTTT. It yields the protein CASSSRALNQPQHF. V usage is TRBV28 and J usage is TRBJ1-5; D call uncertain. Trimming cost V 5 bases and J 3 bases, with 11 bases left between them. This CDR3 region has 14 residues. CDR1 is MDHEN, CDR2 SYDVKM, per germline. The full variable domain, completed using reference TRBV28 and TRBJ1-5, is DVKVTQSSRYLVKRTGEKVFLECVQDMDHENMFWYRQDPGLGLRLIYFSYDVKMKEKGDIPEGYSVSREKKERFSLILESASTNQTSMYLCASSSRALNQPQHFGDGTRLSIL.

V gene TRBV27 combines with J gene TRBJ2-2; D unclear. The CDR3 has 16 residues. Trimming cost V 1 base and J 1 base, with 10 bases left between them. CDR1 is MNHEY, CDR2 SMNVEV, per germline (reference sequence). CDR3 amino acids: CASSLYATQNTGELFF. CDR3 bases: TGTGCCAGCAGTTTATATGCGACACAGAACACCGGGGAGCTGTTTTTT.

The chain couples TRBV6-5 to TRBJ1-1; 11 nucleotides agree with TRBD1. The CDR3 contains 14 residues. In germline, CDR1 is MNHEY, CDR2 SVGAGI. V lost 5 bases, J lost 4 bases, and 3 bases stayed unmatched. The CDR3 DNA reads TGTGCCAGCAGTAGGACAGGGGGCGTCACTGAAGCTTTCTTT. Amino acid sequence: CASSRTGGVTEAFF.

The chain links TRBV5-1 to TRBJ2-1, with D perhaps matching TRBD2 (5 bases). V lost 0 bases and J 8 bases, leaving 12 bases between the germline ends. Per the germline V gene, CDR1 is SGHRS and CDR2 is YFSETQ. The CDR3 sequence is 14 residues long. The CDR3 spells CASSLAAPADEQFF. The CDR3 nucleotides are TGCGCCAGCAGCTTGGCGGCTCCAGCGGATGAGCAGTTCTTC. Full variable domain (rest looked up from reference TRBV5-1 and TRBJ2-1): KAGVTQTPRYLIKTRGQQVTLSCSPISGHRSVSWYQQTPGQGLQFLFEYFSETQRNKGNFPGRFSGRQFSNSRSEMNVSTLELGDSALYLCASSLAAPADEQFFGPGTRLTVL.

This chain uses TRBV5-3 with TRBJ2-7; 7 bases match TRBD1. TRBV5-3 is an open reading frame, and its role is uncertain. The trim removed 0 bases at V and 0 bases at J, leaving 6 bases unmatched. This CDR3 comprises 16 residues. The CDR3: CARSLAGDSCSYEQYF. The CDR3 region has the DNA TGTGCCAGAAGCTTGGCCGGGGACAGCTGCTCCTACGAGCAGTACTTC.

This clone has only one observation. This chain connects TRBV4-1 to TRBJ1-1; D possibly corresponds to TRBD1 (5 bases). The CDR3 loop spans 13 amino acids. Germline V CDR1 and CDR2: MGHRA, YSYEKL. V was trimmed by 5 bases and J by 0 bases, leaving 7 bases between them. As DNA, the CDR3 is TGCGCCAGCAGCACGGGACTGAACACTGAAGCTTTCTTT. Its protein product is CASSTGLNTEAFF.

The chain is built from TRBV9 and TRBJ2-5; TRBD2 agrees at 9 bases. CDR1 is SGDLS and CDR2 is YYNGEE in the germline V gene. V lost 4 bases to trimming and J lost 4 bases; unmatched junction nucleotides: 8. CDR3 length: 15 amino acids. CDR3 protein: CASSFAGGLRETQYF. The CDR3 nucleotides are TGTGCCAGCAGCTTCGCGGGGGGGCTGCGAGAGACCCAGTACTTC. The full variable domain, with the rest looked up from reference TRBV9 and TRBJ2-5, is DSGVTQTPKHLITATGQRVTLRCSPRSGDLSVYWYQQSLDQGLQFLIQYYNGEERAKGNILERFSAQQFPDLHSELNLSSLELGDSALYFCASSFAGGLRETQYFGPGTRLLVL.

V and J are TRBV14 and TRBJ1-2; perhaps TRBD1 as D (5 bases). This CDR3 region has 16 residues. V was shortened by 1 base and J by 2 bases, with 14 bases between the two germline ends. Germline assignment: CDR1 SGHDN and CDR2 FVKESK. CDR3 nucleotides: TGTGCCAGCAGCCAAGTCCCGGGGGAGCCCAACTATGGCTACACCTTC. It translates to CASSQVPGEPNYGYTF.

The chain recombines TRBV19 with TRBJ1-2; a possible D gene is TRBD1 (6 bases). Germline V lookup: CDR1 LNHDA, CDR2 SQIVND (reference sequence). The CDR3 covers 15 residues. V lost 8 bases and J 5 bases, leaving 21 bases between the germline ends. The chain's CDR3 is CASPRGGARAYGYTF. As DNA, the CDR3 is TGTGCCAGTCCCCGAGGGGGGGCCCGGGCTTATGGCTACACCTTC.

This clone was seen once. This rearrangement joins TRBV7-8 to TRBJ1-5; D uncertain. This CDR3 comprises 13 residues. V lost 3 bases, J lost 12 bases, and 15 bases lay in between. CDR1 and CDR2 (germline): SGHVS, FQNEAQ. CDR3: CASSFTLTSSQHF. In DNA, the CDR3 is TGTGCCAGCAGCTTCACCCTGACATCTAGCCAGCATTTT.

This rearrangement joins TRBV5-4 to TRBJ2-1; perhaps D is TRBD1 or TRBD2 (5 bases each). This CDR3 contains 16 residues. Trimming stripped 3 bases from V and 7 bases from J, with 20 bases between. Germline V gene sequence: CDR1 SGHNT, CDR2 YYREEE (reference sequence). CDR3 coding DNA: TGTGCCAGCAGCTACCCGGGACGGTACCCTCAAAATGAGCAGTTCTTC. Translation gives CASSYPGRYPQNEQFF.

J is TRBJ1-1 and V is TRBV6-5; D is possibly TRBD1 (6 bases). Germline V gives CDR1 MNHEY, CDR2 SVGAGI. Trimming left V 6 bases short and J 1 base short, with 15 bases between. This CDR3 is 15 amino acids long. The CDR3 protein is CASRPRQVSNTEAFF. DNA for the CDR3: TGTGCCAGCAGACCGAGACAGGTATCGAACACTGAAGCTTTCTTT.

V is TRBV6-1 and J is TRBJ1-4; 8 nucleotides align to TRBD1. Trimming cost V 3 bases and J 1 base; bases outside gene matches: 10. The CDR3 consists of 18 residues. CDR1 is MNHNS, CDR2 SASEGT, per germline. The CDR3 nucleotides are TGTGCCAGCAGTGACGCCGTCAGGGGGCGCGGAACTAATGAAAAACTGTTTTTT. It specifies CASSDAVRGRGTNEKLFF.

The CDR3: CASLLAAKETQYF. The CDR3 DNA reads TGTGCCAGCCTACTAGCGGCCAAAGAGACCCAGTACTTC. This chain uses TRBV6-5 with TRBJ2-5; 8 nucleotides match TRBD2. This CDR3 contains 13 residues. Germline V gene lookup returns CDR1 MNHEY and CDR2 SVGAGI. V was clipped by 8 bases and J by 3 bases; unmatched bases: 5.